A single sample is the source of the 5 T cell receptor beta chains below, sequenced in a study of identical twins. TCRdb passed the 5' RACE reads through MiXCR, listing each CDR3 protein once. The sample has 600,000 to 700,000 distinct CDR3 sequences, approximately 21% seen once; the top ten hold 4% to 5.5%. These data are also associated with another study on T cells expressing NK-cell markers.

The sample was PBMCs. The receptor source for this set is a woman aged 18 to 35 in good health.

A few counts support this clonotype. The CDR3 sequence: CSAPTQFNTEAFF. The CDR3 DNA follows: TGCAGTGCTCCAACTCAGTTCAACACTGAAGCTTTCTTT. This chain uses TRBV20-1 with TRBJ1-1; D unclear. The CDR3 loop spans 13 amino acids. Per germline, CDR1 DFQATT and CDR2 SNEGSKA (reference sequence). V was shortened by 5 bases and J by 2 bases, with 12 bases between the two germline ends.

The chain links TRBV6-6 to TRBJ2-1; D remains ambiguous. V lost 2 bases to trimming and J lost 4 bases, with 6 bases between them. The CDR3 length is 13 residues. Looked up from germline, CDR1 is MNHNY and CDR2 is SVGAGI (reference sequence). CDR3 in DNA: TGTGCCAGCAGTTACGACCCGTACAATGAGCAGTTCTTC. Protein: CASSYDPYNEQFF.

V is TRBV12-3 or TRBV12-4 and J is TRBJ2-1; a weak D match, TRBD2 (6 bases). This CDR3 is 13 amino acids long. Trimming took 7 bases from V and 7 from J, leaving 14 bases between them. The CDR3 DNA is TGTGCCAGCACCCTAGGGGCGGGAAATGAGCAGTTCTTC. As protein: CASTLGAGNEQFF.

The chain has TRBV11-2 and TRBJ2-6, with no clear D. V was pared by 5 bases and J by 2 bases, with 25 bases between. The CDR3 extends over 20 amino acids. Germline assignment: CDR1 SGHAT and CDR2 FQNNGV. The chain's CDR3 is CASSPWPQDRSPTGANVLTF. The DNA of the CDR3 is TGTGCCAGCAGCCCATGGCCTCAGGATCGCTCCCCTACTGGGGCCAACGTCCTGACTTTC.

In its sample, this clonotype was seen many times. This chain joins TRBV9 and TRBJ1-2; 7 nucleotides line up with TRBD1. Germline CDR1 SGDLS, CDR2 YYNGEE. The V gene end was trimmed by 0 bases and the J gene end by 1 base; junction bases not matched to a gene: 6. The length of the CDR3 is 16 residues. CDR3: CASSVEGTVLNYGYTF. The CDR3 DNA reads as TGTGCCAGCAGCGTAGAGGGGACAGTTCTTAACTATGGCTACACCTTC.